A single sample is the source of the 27 T cell receptor beta chains below, sequenced in a study of cytomegalovirus exposure and HLA in healthy donors. PCR involved 60 Vbeta and 13 Jbeta primers. TCRdb's copy holds only in-frame clones and misses some; the assay was immunoSEQ multiplex PCR. The data show roughly 140,000 clones, nearly 80% seen once. The sequenced material came from PBMCs. The receptors stem from a man aged 35-49 years in good health and CMV-seropositive.

The CDR3 DNA follows: TGTGCCAGCAGCCAAGGGACTAGCGGGAGACCTTACGAGCAGTACTTC. It yields the protein CASSQGTSGRPYEQYF. V usage is TRBV6-6 and J usage is TRBJ2-7, with 14 nucleotides matching TRBD2. The CDR3 runs to 16 residues. Losses at the gene ends were 6 bases for V and 4 bases for J; bases not matched to a gene: 8. Germline assignment: CDR1 MNHNY and CDR2 SVGAGI (reference sequence).

The chain joins TRBV19 to TRBJ1-2, with no clear D. The germline gives CDR1 LNHDA, CDR2 SQIVND (reference sequence). Trimming took 6 bases from V and 2 from J, leaving 13 bases between them. This CDR3 has 14 amino acids. The CDR3 loop reads CASSNGWRNYGYTF. The CDR3 DNA reads TGTGCCAGTAGCAACGGCTGGAGGAACTATGGCTACACCTTC.

V and J are TRBV7-8 and TRBJ1-4; D is uncertain. Germline V gives CDR1 SGHVS, CDR2 FQNEAQ. The CDR3 spans 14 residues. V was cut by 7 bases and J by 6 bases, with 15 bases left in between. The CDR3 here is CASTSEDGDEKLFF. CDR3 DNA: TGTGCCAGCACCAGTGAGGACGGGGATGAAAAACTGTTTTTT.

J is TRBJ1-1 and V is TRBV30; TRBD1 aligns across 7 bases. V lost 7 bases, J lost 5 bases, and 10 bases stayed unmatched. The CDR3 runs 13 residues. Germline assignment: CDR1 GTSNPN and CDR2 SVGIG (reference sequence). CDR3 residues: CASPTGVGTEAFF. CDR3 in DNA: TGTGCCTCCCCCACAGGGGTAGGAACTGAAGCTTTCTTT.

The chain combines TRBV28 with TRBJ1-1; no firm D call. In germline, CDR1 is MDHEN, CDR2 SYDVKM. The V end was cut by 5 bases, the J end by 10 bases, with 14 bases between. The CDR3 spans 12 residues. DNA for the CDR3: TGTGCCAGCAGTGCGCTGCCTAGCGGAGCTTTCTTT. It encodes CASSALPSGAFF.

The chain is built from TRBV27 and TRBJ1-2; no reliable D call. Between the trimmed V and J ends, which lost 0 bases and 8 bases, there was a span of 16 bases. This CDR3 is built from 15 residues. CDR1 and CDR2 (germline): MNHEY, SMNVEV (reference sequence). The CDR3 region is CASSLSRIGVDGYTF. The CDR3 nucleotides are TGTGCCAGCAGTTTATCCCGGATCGGGGTCGACGGCTACACCTTC.

The J gene is TRBJ2-7, the V gene TRBV5-1, with D possibly TRBD2 on 5 matching bases. The V gene's germline CDR1 is SGHRS and CDR2 YFSETQ. The CDR3 contains 17 residues. The V gene lost 0 bases and the J gene lost 0 bases, with 16 bases spanning the gap. This CDR3 reads CASSLGQLGRLSYEQYF. CDR3 bases: TGCGCCAGCAGCTTGGGGCAACTAGGGAGACTCTCCTACGAGCAGTACTTC.

The rearrangement links TRBV25-1 to TRBJ2-1; 7 positions match TRBD1. The CDR3 runs to 15 residues. Germline lookup yields CDR1 MGHDK and CDR2 SYGVNS. V trimming: 7 bases; J trimming: 5 bases; junction bases outside the gene matches: 11. CDR3 nucleotides: TGTGCCAGCACAGGAAGGGGGCTAGTAAACAATGAGCAGTTCTTC. Its translation: CASTGRGLVNNEQFF. Together with reference TRBV25-1 and TRBJ2-1, the CDR3 gives the full variable domain: EADIYQTPRYLVIGTGKKITLECSQTMGHDKMYWYQQDPGMELHLIHYSYGVNSTEKGDLSSESTVSRIRTEHFPLTLESARPSHTSQYLCASTGRGLVNNEQFFGPGTRLTVL.

The chain uses TRBV6-1 and TRBJ1-5; 7 nucleotides align to TRBD1. The length of the CDR3 is 19 residues. V trimming: 0 bases; J trimming: 3 bases; junction bases outside the gene matches: 14. Germline CDR1 and CDR2: MNHNS and SASEGT. CDR3 nucleotide sequence: TGTGCCAGCAGTGAAGCTCCCCCGATCGGACAGGACATCAATCAGCCCCAGCATTTT. This gives the protein CASSEAPPIGQDINQPQHF.

The chain recombines TRBV2 with TRBJ1-1; 10 nucleotides line up with TRBD1. The J segment lost 5 bases and the V segment lost 7 bases, leaving 10 bases of the junction unmatched. CDR1 is SNHLY, CDR2 FYNNEI, per germline. CDR3 size: 15 residues. CDR3 residues: CASTTKGQGGTEAFF. Written as DNA, the CDR3 is TGTGCCAGCACTACCAAAGGACAGGGGGGGACTGAAGCTTTCTTT.

This clone was found a few times. Additional DNA sequences in this sample encode the identical CDR3. This chain links TRBV7-2 with TRBJ2-5; 9 nucleotides line up with TRBD2. V lost 1 base to trimming and J lost 1 base; unmatched junction nucleotides: 4. This CDR3 is built from 16 residues. The germline V gene has CDR1 SGHTA and CDR2 FQGNSA. The CDR3 is CASSLGNSGSQETQYF. The CDR3 nucleotides read TGTGCCAGCAGCTTAGGCAATAGCGGGAGCCAAGAGACCCAGTACTTC.

The chain has TRBV5-1 and TRBJ1-4; D perhaps matches TRBD1 (5 bases). The V gene's germline CDR1 is SGHRS and CDR2 YFSETQ. V shed 6 bases and J shed 3 bases, with 21 bases lying between them. This CDR3 region has 17 residues. CDR3 region: CASTPGGLGGSNEKLFF. The CDR3 region has the DNA TGCGCCAGCACCCCCGGGGGGTTGGGTGGGTCTAATGAAAAACTGTTTTTT.

The table lists this clone with a few counts. V is TRBV4-2 and J is TRBJ1-6; no reliable D call. In germline, CDR1 is LGHNA, CDR2 YNFKEQ. CDR3 length: 16 amino acids. Trimming took 0 bases from V and 7 from J, leaving 13 bases between them. CDR3 loop: CASSQDRGTGNSPLHF. For the CDR3, the DNA is TGTGCCAGCAGCCAAGATCGTGGCACGGGGAATTCACCCCTCCACTTT.

This clone appeared a single time. The V call is TRBV7-3, the J call TRBJ2-3, with D tentatively TRBD1 (6 bases). Trimming pared 2 bases from V and 4 bases from J, leaving 10 bases between. The CDR3 is 14 residues long. Germline V CDR1 and CDR2: SGHTA, FQGTGA. The CDR3 DNA is TGTGCCAGCAGCTTAGTCTCAGGGGCAGATACGCAGTATTTT. Protein sequence: CASSLVSGADTQYF.

This chain uses TRBV11-3 with TRBJ1-1; possibly TRBD1 for D (5 bases). CDR3 length equals 13 residues. Germline CDR1 is SGHNT and CDR2 is YENEEA. V lost 3 bases, J lost 0 bases, and 5 bases lay in between. This chain's CDR3 is CASSFRVNTEAFF. CDR3 nucleotide sequence: TGTGCCAGCAGCTTCAGGGTGAACACTGAAGCTTTCTTT.

This chain connects TRBV6-1 to TRBJ1-3; perhaps TRBD1 as D (5 bases). There are 15 residues in the CDR3. V gave up 1 base and J gave up 0 bases, with 7 bases separating them. In germline, CDR1 is MNHNS, CDR2 SASEGT. The CDR3 DNA is TGTGCCAGCAGTGAAGAGGGACTCTCTGGAAACACCATATATTTT. Amino acid sequence: CASSEEGLSGNTIYF.

The chain couples TRBV25-1 to TRBJ1-4; D might be TRBD1 (6 bases). Germline V gives CDR1 MGHDK, CDR2 SYGVNS. The CDR3 covers 16 residues. Trimming took 4 bases from V and 4 from J, leaving 16 bases between them. CDR3 DNA: TGTGCCAGCAGTGTCGCCCGGACAGCACTTAATGAAAAACTGTTTTTT. It codes for CASSVARTALNEKLFF.

This chain joins TRBV7-9 and TRBJ1-3; tentatively, D is TRBD1 (5 bases). The CDR3 is made up of 16 amino acids. The germline V gene has CDR1 SEHNR and CDR2 FQNEAQ (reference sequence). With 0 bases removed from V and 3 bases from J, the gap between germline ends came to 12 bases. The CDR3 region is CASSLAQGGFGNTIYF. The CDR3 DNA sequence: TGTGCCAGCAGCTTAGCGCAGGGAGGATTTGGAAACACCATATATTTT. Looking up the rest from reference TRBV7-9 and TRBJ1-3 gives the full variable domain: DTGVSQNPRHKITKRGQNVTFRCDPISEHNRLYWYRQTLGQGPEFLTYFQNEAQLEKSRLLSDRFSAERPKGSFSTLEIQRTEQGDSAMYLCASSLAQGGFGNTIYFGEGSWLTVV.

The CDR3 reads CASSFDNSPLHF. The CDR3, as DNA: TGTGCCAGCAGTTTCGATAATTCACCCCTCCACTTT. The rearrangement uses TRBV27 and TRBJ1-6; D gene ambiguous. The germline gives CDR1 MNHEY, CDR2 SMNVEV (reference sequence). CDR3 length: 12 residues. V was trimmed by 3 bases and J by 5 bases, leaving 2 bases between them.

This clone was seen a few times. The V gene is TRBV4-3, the J gene TRBJ1-3; TRBD1 matches 10 bases. CDR1 and CDR2 (germline): LGHNA, YSLEER. V lost 0 bases, J lost 0 bases, and 2 bases stayed unmatched. This CDR3 contains 17 residues. CDR3 in amino acids: CASSQEGQGYSGNTIYF. DNA for the CDR3: TGCGCCAGCAGCCAAGAGGGACAGGGGTACTCTGGAAACACCATATATTTT.

A few counts support this clone. This chain links TRBV10-3 with TRBJ1-1; D is perhaps TRBD1 (5 bases). The V end lost 4 bases, the J end lost 1 base, and 13 bases lay between the germline ends. The CDR3 covers 15 residues. From germline, CDR1 is ENHRY and CDR2 SYGVKD. The chain's CDR3 is CAISVFGRENTEAFF. DNA of the CDR3: TGTGCCATCAGTGTGTTCGGCAGGGAGAACACTGAAGCTTTCTTT.

The rearrangement links TRBV6-5 to TRBJ2-7, with TRBD1 matching 7 bases. V lost 11 bases, J lost 3 bases, and 10 bases stayed unmatched. Germline lookup yields CDR1 MNHEY and CDR2 SVGAGI. The CDR3 extends over 13 amino acids. The CDR3 DNA reads TGTGCCTCTCGCCAGGGGGAAAGCTACGAGCAGTACTTC. This codes for CASRQGESYEQYF.

Here the CDR3 reads CASSVGLAGGSTDTQYF. CDR3 bases: TGTGCCAGCAGCGTAGGACTAGCGGGAGGGAGCACAGATACGCAGTATTTT. The J gene is TRBJ2-3, the V gene TRBV9, with 14 bases fitting TRBD2. Germline loops: CDR1 SGDLS, CDR2 YYNGEE. The ends lost 0 bases at V and 0 bases at J; junction bases unmatched: 0. This CDR3 has 17 amino acids.

The V gene is TRBV5-4, the J gene TRBJ2-7, with a weak D call TRBD1 (5 bases). The CDR3 is 11 amino acids. Germline V gives CDR1 SGHNT, CDR2 YYREEE (reference sequence). The V end lost 5 bases, the J end lost 4 bases, and 7 bases lay between the germline ends. This CDR3 reads CASSDSYEQYF. CDR3 DNA sequence: TGTGCCAGCAGTGACAGTTACGAGCAGTACTTC.

This clone was seen once. V gene TRBV5-4 combines with J gene TRBJ2-1, with 7 bases matching TRBD1. Trimming at V came to 3 bases and at J to 7 bases, leaving 13 bases not matched to a gene. The CDR3 has 16 amino acids. Germline values: CDR1 SGHNT, CDR2 YYREEE (reference sequence). The CDR3 DNA follows: TGTGCCAGCAGCTCCCCCGGCAGGGGGACCCTGAATGAGCAGTTCTTC. Protein sequence: CASSSPGRGTLNEQFF.

The gene calls are TRBV28 and TRBJ1-2; D perhaps matches TRBD1 (6 bases). The CDR3 runs to 15 residues. With 6 bases removed from V and 4 bases from J, the gap between germline ends came to 18 bases. Germline CDR1 reads MDHEN; CDR2 reads SYDVKM. This CDR3 reads CASRSSGHPFYGYTF. The CDR3 DNA sequence: TGTGCCAGCAGGTCATCGGGACACCCTTTCTATGGCTACACCTTC.

The gene calls are TRBV29-1 and TRBJ2-3; 9 bases agree with TRBD2. Trimming took 4 bases from V and 3 from J; bases not matched to a gene: 8. Germline values: CDR1 SQVTM, CDR2 ANQGSEA. The CDR3 is 15 residues long. The CDR3 sequence: CSVGVAGEETDTQYF. CDR3 in DNA: TGCAGCGTTGGGGTAGCGGGAGAGGAAACAGATACGCAGTATTTT.